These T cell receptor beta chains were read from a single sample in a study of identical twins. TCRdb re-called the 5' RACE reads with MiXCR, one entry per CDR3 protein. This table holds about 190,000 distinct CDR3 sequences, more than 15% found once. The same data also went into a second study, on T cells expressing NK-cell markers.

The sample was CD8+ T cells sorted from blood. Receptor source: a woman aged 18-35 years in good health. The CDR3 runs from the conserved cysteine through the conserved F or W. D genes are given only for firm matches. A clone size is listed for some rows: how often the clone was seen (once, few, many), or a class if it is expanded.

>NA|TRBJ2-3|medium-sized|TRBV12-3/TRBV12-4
TGTGCCAGCAGTTTAGACCCAGATACGCAGTATTTT
CASSLDPDTQYF
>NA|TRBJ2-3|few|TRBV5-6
TGTGCCAGCAGCTTCAGGCGCCGGGCCACAGATACGCAGTATTTT
CASSFRRRATDTQYF
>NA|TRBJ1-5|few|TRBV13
TGTGCCAGCAGCTTAGGCCGAGGGGACATCGGTAATCAGCCCCAGCATTTT
CASSLGRGDIGNQPQHF
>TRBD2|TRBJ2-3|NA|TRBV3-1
TGTGCCAGCAGCCAAGGCCTAGCGGGGGGACTAATCACAGATACGCAGTATTTT
CASSQGLAGGLITDTQYF
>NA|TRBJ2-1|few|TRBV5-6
TGTGCCAGCAGGAGCTACAATGAGCAGTTCTTC
CASRSYNEQFF
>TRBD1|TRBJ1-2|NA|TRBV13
TGTGCCAGCAGCTTAAATGTTGACAGGGTTATCTATGGCTACACCTTC
CASSLNVDRVIYGYTF
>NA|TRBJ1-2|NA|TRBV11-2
TGTGCCAGCAGCTTAGAGGGCAGCCAGAACTATGGCTACACCTTC
CASSLEGSQNYGYTF
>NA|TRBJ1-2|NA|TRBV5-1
TGCGCCAGTTCCCTGGGACCGGAAGGCTATGGCTACACCTTC
CASSLGPEGYGYTF
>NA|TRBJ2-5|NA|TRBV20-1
TGCAGTGAGGCGCGTAACCTTCAAGAGACCCAGTACTTC
CSEARNLQETQYF
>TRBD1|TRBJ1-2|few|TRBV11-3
TGTGCCAGCAGCCCGCGGACAGGGGGAGATGGCTACACCTTC
CASSPRTGGDGYTF
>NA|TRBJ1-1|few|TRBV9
TGTGCCAGCAGCCCGGGGGCAACCGGGGTGAACACTGAAGCTTTCTTT
CASSPGATGVNTEAFF
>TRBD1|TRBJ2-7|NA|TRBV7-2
TGTGCCAGCAGCTCCCCCGGGACAGGGTACCCCGAGCAGTACTTC
CASSSPGTGYPEQYF
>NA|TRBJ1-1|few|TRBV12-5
TGTGCTAGTCAAATAGGGACTGAAGCTTTCTTT
CASQIGTEAFF
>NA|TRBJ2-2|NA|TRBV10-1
TGCGCCAGCAGTGAGTCCGGCAGGGACACCGGGGAGCTGTTTTTT
CASSESGRDTGELFF
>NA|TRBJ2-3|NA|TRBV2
TGTGCCAGCAGTGATGCCAGTACTAGCACAGATACGCAGTATTTT
CASSDASTSTDTQYF
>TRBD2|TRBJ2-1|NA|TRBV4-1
TGCGCCAGCAGCCGACACCGTGGGACTAGCGGGAGGTGTGAGCAGTTCTTC
CASSRHRGTSGRCEQFF
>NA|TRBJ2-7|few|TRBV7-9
TGTGCCGGTGACGCCCTTGTCCGCGAGCAGTACTTC
CAGDALVREQYF
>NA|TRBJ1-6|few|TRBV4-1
TGCGCCAGCAGCTACACCAAGGACGGGAATAATTCACCCCTCCACTTT
CASSYTKDGNNSPLHF
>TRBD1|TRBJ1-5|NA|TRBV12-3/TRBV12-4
TGTGCCAGCAGTGTCTTGACAGGGGCTAAGAATCAGCCCCAGCATTTT
CASSVLTGAKNQPQHF
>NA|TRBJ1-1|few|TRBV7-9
TGTGCCAGCAGCCCCCCGAGTGGGGGTGAGAACACTGAAGCTTTCTTT
CASSPPSGGENTEAFF
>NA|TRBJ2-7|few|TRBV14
TGTGCCAGCAGCCAAGAAAGGAGGGGAAAGCAGTACTTC
CASSQERRGKQYF
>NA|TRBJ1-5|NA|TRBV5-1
TGCGCCAGCAGCCCCCCAGCTTGCCAGCCCCAGCATTTT
CASSPPACQPQHF
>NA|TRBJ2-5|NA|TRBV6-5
TGTGCCAGCAGTACTAATCAAGGCTCCTTTGGGGAGACCCAGTACTTC
CASSTNQGSFGETQYF
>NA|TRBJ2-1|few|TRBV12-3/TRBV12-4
TGTGCCAGCAGTCGCGGGTTTAGCTCCTACAATGAGCAGTTCTTC
CASSRGFSSYNEQFF
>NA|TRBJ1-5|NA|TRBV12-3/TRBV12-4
TGTGCCAGCAGCTTCACAGGGACGAGCAATCAGCCCCAGCATTTT
CASSFTGTSNQPQHF